The 28 T cell receptor beta chains below were found in one sample sequenced in a study of control samples from healthy donors and cancer patients. The data were produced by immunoSEQ multiplex PCR, yet TCRdb's version contains in-frame clones alone and is incomplete. The sample has some 100,000 clones, 85% to 90% seen once; the top ten hold 1.3%. Sequencing input: blood. Receptors originate from a woman aged 50 to 65 in good health.

The chain joins TRBV2 to TRBJ2-3; TRBD2 matches at 11 bases. The CDR3 is 15 residues long. Per germline, CDR1 SNHLY and CDR2 FYNNEI. With 6 bases clipped from V and 3 bases from J, the junction kept 5 bases outside the gene matches. The CDR3 DNA reads as TGTGCCAGCAGGTCTACTAGCGGGAGAACAGATACGCAGTATTTT. Translating it yields CASRSTSGRTDTQYF.

The rearrangement links TRBV7-8 to TRBJ1-5, with TRBD1 matching 9 bases. Trimming at V came to 1 base and at J to 7 bases, leaving 5 bases not matched to a gene. The CDR3 consists of 15 residues. Germline assignment: CDR1 SGHVS and CDR2 FQNEAQ. CDR3 nucleotide sequence: TGTGCCAGCAGCTTAGTACAGGGGGCCGGCCAGCCCCAGCATTTT. Encoded protein: CASSLVQGAGQPQHF.

This clone has just one count. This rearrangement joins TRBV7-2 to TRBJ2-7, with 7 bases identical to TRBD1. This CDR3 contains 15 residues. Losses at the gene ends were 5 bases for V and 5 bases for J; bases not matched to a gene: 12. Germline V lookup: CDR1 SGHTA, CDR2 FQGNSA. The CDR3: CASSPQTGRGNEQYF. The DNA for the CDR3 is TGTGCCAGCAGCCCCCAGACAGGGAGAGGAAACGAGCAGTACTTC.

This clone was counted once. The chain combines TRBV7-2 with TRBJ1-4; the D is unclear. The germline V and J ends were trimmed by 3 bases and 8 bases, with 13 bases remaining between them. Germline CDR1 SGHTA, CDR2 FQGNSA. CDR3 size: 14 residues. This CDR3 is CASSFGSFGEKLFF. CDR3 DNA sequence: TGTGCCAGCAGCTTTGGTTCGTTCGGGGAAAAACTGTTTTTT. Full variable domain (rest looked up from reference TRBV7-2 and TRBJ1-4): GAGVSQSPSNKVTEKGKDVELRCDPISGHTALYWYRQSLGQGLEFLIYFQGNSAPDKSGLPSDRFSAERTGGSVSTLTIQRTQQEDSAVYLCASSFGSFGEKLFFGSGTQLSVL.

The rearrangement links TRBV7-2 to TRBJ2-3; 9 positions match TRBD2. The CDR3 extends over 14 amino acids. Losses at the gene ends were 5 bases for V and 9 bases for J; bases not matched to a gene: 9. From germline, CDR1 is SGHTA and CDR2 FQGNSA. The CDR3 region is CASSPGTSTVTQYF. CDR3 bases: TGTGCCAGCAGCCCAGGGACTAGCACGGTAACGCAGTATTTT.

As for this clone: The limits of the CDR3 on the DNA are not certain, so only TCRdb's listed CDR3 is given. The chain employs TRBV24-1 and TRBJ2-2; TRBD2 is the table's D call and was not checked against the DNA. CDR1 and CDR2 (germline): KGHDR, SFDVKD. The CDR3 length equals 13 residues, ends included. This CDR3 reads CATSDFGAGELFF.

This clone was recorded a few times. The chain links TRBV15 to TRBJ1-2; the D is unclear. The CDR3 totals 15 residues. Germline V gives CDR1 LNHNV, CDR2 YYDKDF (reference sequence). V lost 0 bases to trimming and J lost 0 bases, with 8 bases between them. The CDR3 bases are TGTGCCACCAGCAGAGATTTGGAATCTAACTATGGCTACACCTTC. Its translation: CATSRDLESNYGYTF.

V is TRBV19 and J is TRBJ2-1; TRBD2 matches 15 bases. CDR1 is LNHDA, CDR2 SQIVND, per germline (reference sequence). With V trimmed by 5 bases and J by 8 bases, 7 bases remained unmatched. The CDR3 covers 16 residues. In DNA form, the CDR3 reads TGTGCCAGTAGTTGGACTAGCGGGGGGGCCATAGATGAGCAGTTCTTC. It yields the protein CASSWTSGGAIDEQFF.

The V and J genes are TRBV4-2 and TRBJ2-4; D may be TRBD1 (5 bases). V shed 2 bases and J shed 0 bases, with 14 bases lying between them. CDR3 size: 17 residues. CDR1 LGHNA and CDR2 YNFKEQ come from the germline V gene. CDR3 DNA: TGTGCCAGCAGCCAAACGGACACTTCCTTAGCCAAAAACATTCAGTACTTC. Residues: CASSQTDTSLAKNIQYF.

The V and J genes are TRBV6-5 and TRBJ1-2; 10 positions match TRBD1. V shed 6 bases and J 9 bases; nucleotides not matched to a gene: 7. This CDR3 region has 13 residues. Germline assignment: CDR1 MNHEY and CDR2 SVGAGI. CDR3 sequence (DNA): TGTGCCAGCAGGACAGGGGGCGGGTTTCGCTACACCTTC. This codes for CASRTGGGFRYTF.

This chain uses TRBV5-1 with TRBJ2-7; 10 nucleotides line up with TRBD1. Germline trimming cut 6 bases from V and 5 bases from J; bases unmatched to any gene: 14. The length of the CDR3 is 16 residues. Germline V gene sequence: CDR1 SGHRS, CDR2 YFSETQ. CDR3 DNA sequence: TGCGCCAGCACGCCCGAATCCGACAGGGGGCAACACGAGCAGTACTTC. Translation gives CASTPESDRGQHEQYF.

The rearrangement uses TRBV6-5 and TRBJ1-5; D uncertain. Germline CDR1 reads MNHEY; CDR2 reads SVGAGI. This CDR3 comprises 13 residues. Trimming pared 6 bases from V and 5 bases from J, leaving 11 bases between. The CDR3 reads CASSSAKDQPQHF. CDR3 DNA sequence: TGTGCCAGCAGCTCCGCGAAAGATCAGCCCCAGCATTTT.

The chain employs TRBV28 and TRBJ1-1; TRBD1 is a possible D gene (5 bases). The germline V and J ends were trimmed by 7 bases and 8 bases, with 11 bases remaining between them. CDR1 is MDHEN and CDR2 is SYDVKM in the germline V gene. The CDR3 consists of 11 residues. CDR3: CASIWGREAFF. The CDR3 nucleotides are TGTGCCAGCATTTGGGGCAGGGAAGCTTTCTTT.

This clone showed up just a few times. This rearrangement joins TRBV5-4 to TRBJ2-1; 8 nucleotides agree with TRBD2. This CDR3 contains 15 residues. Germline assignment: CDR1 SGHNT and CDR2 YYREEE (reference sequence). With 4 bases clipped from V and 3 bases from J, the junction kept 6 bases outside the gene matches. The CDR3 DNA sequence: TGTGCCAGCAGCCCGGGACTAGGGCACTACAATGAGCAGTTCTTC. This sequence encodes CASSPGLGHYNEQFF.

The chain employs TRBV19 and TRBJ2-3; TRBD2 matches 7 bases. V lost 2 bases to trimming and J lost 4 bases; unmatched junction nucleotides: 6. Germline CDR1 LNHDA, CDR2 SQIVND (reference sequence). The CDR3 extends over 15 amino acids. This CDR3 is CASSIRRGSADTQYF. The CDR3 DNA sequence: TGTGCCAGTAGTATAAGGCGCGGGAGCGCAGATACGCAGTATTTT.

The chain recombines TRBV12-3 or TRBV12-4 with TRBJ2-3; no clear D. V was shortened by 11 bases and J by 3 bases, with 9 bases between the two germline ends. There are 11 residues in the CDR3. CDR3 bases: TGTGCCTCTCAGAGGACAGATACGCAGTATTTT. Protein sequence: CASQRTDTQYF.

This chain joins TRBV7-3 and TRBJ2-2, with D perhaps TRBD1 (5 bases). Germline V gives CDR1 SGHTA, CDR2 FQGTGA. The V end lost 2 bases, the J end lost 1 base, and 8 bases lay between the germline ends. The CDR3 loop spans 15 amino acids. The CDR3 DNA follows: TGTGCCAGCAGCTTAGACAGCGTGAACACCGGGGAGCTGTTTTTT. As protein: CASSLDSVNTGELFF.

This clone was found a few times. The chain employs TRBV7-9 and TRBJ2-7; D not resolved. Germline CDR1 SEHNR, CDR2 FQNEAQ (reference sequence). The CDR3 has 16 amino acids. Trimming stripped 0 bases from V and 3 bases from J, with 15 bases between. CDR3 amino acids: CASSLASGLGRYEQYF. The DNA of the CDR3 is TGTGCCAGCAGCTTAGCGTCGGGCTTAGGTCGCTACGAGCAGTACTTC.

This chain links TRBV7-8 with TRBJ2-7; D possibly corresponds to TRBD2 (5 bases). Deletions cut 2 bases from V and 0 bases from J, with 11 bases between. This CDR3 comprises 15 residues. Germline loops: CDR1 SGHVS, CDR2 FQNEAQ. CDR3 residues: CASSLSPGNSYEQYF. Here the CDR3 DNA reads TGTGCCAGCAGCTTATCCCCCGGGAACTCCTACGAGCAGTACTTC.

The J gene is TRBJ2-2, the V gene TRBV5-6; maybe TRBD1 (5 bases). The germline V gene has CDR1 SGHDT and CDR2 YYEEEE. The length of the CDR3 is 14 residues. Between the trimmed V and J ends, which lost 4 bases and 3 bases, there was a span of 10 bases. CDR3: CASSRRVDTGELFF. In DNA form, the CDR3 reads TGTGCCAGCAGCCGCAGGGTGGACACCGGGGAGCTGTTTTTT.

This rearrangement joins TRBV6-6 to TRBJ2-5, with 12 bases aligning to TRBD1. CDR1 MNHNY and CDR2 SVGAGI come from the germline V gene (reference sequence). This CDR3 spans 16 amino acids. V trimming: 0 bases; J trimming: 5 bases; junction bases outside the gene matches: 4. The CDR3 spells CASSYSGTGGAETQYF. In DNA form, the CDR3 reads TGTGCCAGCAGTTACTCCGGGACAGGGGGCGCGGAGACCCAGTACTTC.

V and J are TRBV12-3 or TRBV12-4 and TRBJ1-2; tentative D call: TRBD1 (5 bases). V was clipped by 3 bases and J by 3 bases, with 5 bases between them. The CDR3 loop spans 12 amino acids. CDR3 DNA: TGTGCCAGCAGTTTGGGGCACTATGGCTACACCTTC. This sequence encodes CASSLGHYGYTF.

This chain uses TRBV3-1 (or the pseudogene TRBV3-2) with TRBJ2-2, with 11 bases identical to TRBD1. The CDR3 spans 18 residues. The J segment lost 7 bases and the V segment lost 0 bases, leaving 10 bases of the junction unmatched. Germline V gene sequence: CDR1 LGHDT, CDR2 YNNKEL (reference sequence). CDR3 coding DNA: TGTGCCAGCAGCCAAGATCGCGGAGGGACAGGGGGAGGCGGGGAGCTGTTTTTT. Translation: CASSQDRGGTGGGGELFF.

V gene TRBV13 combines with J gene TRBJ2-7; 8 bases map to TRBD1. Germline values: CDR1 PRHDT, CDR2 FYEKMQ (reference sequence). V was pared by 2 bases and J by 5 bases, with 8 bases of the junction left unmatched. This CDR3 is built from 15 residues. CDR3 amino acids: CASSLPTDRDHEQYF. The CDR3 DNA sequence: TGTGCCAGCAGCTTACCTACGGACAGGGATCACGAGCAGTACTTC.

The chain links TRBV6-6 to TRBJ1-1; 8 nucleotides align to TRBD1. Unmatched junction bases numbered 3, after V lost 2 bases and J lost 1 base. Germline values: CDR1 MNHNY, CDR2 SVGAGI (reference sequence). The CDR3 has 15 residues. The CDR3 DNA is TGTGCCAGCAGTTACACGACAGGGGAGAACACTGAAGCTTTCTTT. Translating gives CASSYTTGENTEAFF.

The chain is built from TRBV11-2 and TRBJ2-3; the D is unclear. Germline loops: CDR1 SGHAT, CDR2 FQNNGV. Deletions cut 3 bases from V and 3 bases from J, with 7 bases between. The CDR3 totals 13 residues. The CDR3 DNA follows: TGTGCCAGCAGCTTTTACATAACAGATACGCAGTATTTT. Amino acids: CASSFYITDTQYF.

V and J are TRBV4-2 and TRBJ2-1, with a tentative D call TRBD2 (6 bases). CDR3 length equals 11 residues. CDR1 and CDR2 from the germline V gene are LGHNA and YNFKEQ. V lost 1 base and J 15 bases, leaving 10 bases between the germline ends. The CDR3 here is CASSQGGVPFF. The CDR3 nucleotides read TGTGCCAGCAGCCAAGGGGGGGTTCCGTTCTTC.

V gene TRBV12-5 combines with J gene TRBJ2-7, with TRBD1 identical over 10 bases. The ends lost 1 base at V and 2 bases at J; junction bases unmatched: 11. CDR1 LGHNT and CDR2 FRNRAP come from the germline V gene. The CDR3 runs 18 residues. This chain's CDR3 is CASGLERQGAIIPYEQYF. The CDR3, as DNA: TGTGCTAGTGGTTTGGAAAGACAGGGGGCTATAATCCCCTACGAGCAGTACTTC.